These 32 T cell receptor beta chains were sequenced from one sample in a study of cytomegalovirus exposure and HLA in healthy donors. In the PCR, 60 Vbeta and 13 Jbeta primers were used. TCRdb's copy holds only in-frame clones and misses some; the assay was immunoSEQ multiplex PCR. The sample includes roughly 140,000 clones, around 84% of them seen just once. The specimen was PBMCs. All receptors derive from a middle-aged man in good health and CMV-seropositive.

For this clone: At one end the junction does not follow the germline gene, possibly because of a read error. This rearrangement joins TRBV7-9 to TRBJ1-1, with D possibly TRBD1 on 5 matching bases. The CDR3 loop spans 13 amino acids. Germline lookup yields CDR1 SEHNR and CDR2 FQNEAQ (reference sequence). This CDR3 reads CSSSLDSNTEAFF. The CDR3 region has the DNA TGTTCCAGCAGCTTAGACAGTAACACTGAAGCTTTCTTT. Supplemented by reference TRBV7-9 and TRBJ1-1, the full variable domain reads DTGVSQNPRHKITKRGQNVTFRCDPISEHNRLYWYRQTLGQGPEFLTYFQNEAQLEKSRLLSDRFSAERPKGSFSTLEIQRTEQGDSAMYLCSSSLDSNTEAFFGQGTRLTVV.

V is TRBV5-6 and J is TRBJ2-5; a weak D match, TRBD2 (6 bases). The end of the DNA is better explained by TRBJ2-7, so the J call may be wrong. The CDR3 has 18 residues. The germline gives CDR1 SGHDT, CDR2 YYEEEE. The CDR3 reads CASSLMTSGEGLRREQYF. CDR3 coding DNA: TGTGCCAGCAGCCTAATGACATCGGGGGAAGGCCTTCGTCGCGAGCAGTACTTC.

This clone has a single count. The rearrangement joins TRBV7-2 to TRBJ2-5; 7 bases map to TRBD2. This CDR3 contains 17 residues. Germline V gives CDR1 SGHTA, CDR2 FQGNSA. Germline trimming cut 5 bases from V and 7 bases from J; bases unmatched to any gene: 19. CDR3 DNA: TGTGCCAGCAGCCAAGAAGGGGAGGCGGGGGTCCCGGGGACCCAGTACTTC. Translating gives CASSQEGEAGVPGTQYF. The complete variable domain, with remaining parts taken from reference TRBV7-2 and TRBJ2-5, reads GAGVSQSPSNKVTEKGKDVELRCDPISGHTALYWYRQSLGQGLEFLIYFQGNSAPDKSGLPSDRFSAERTGGSVSTLTIQRTQQEDSAVYLCASSQEGEAGVPGTQYFGPGTRLLVL.

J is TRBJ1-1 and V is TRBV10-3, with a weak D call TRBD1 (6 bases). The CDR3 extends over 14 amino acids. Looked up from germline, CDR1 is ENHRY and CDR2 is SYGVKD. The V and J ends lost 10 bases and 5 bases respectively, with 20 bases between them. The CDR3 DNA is TGTGCCACAGCGGCCCAAACAGGGTGGACTGAAGCTTTCTTT. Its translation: CATAAQTGWTEAFF.

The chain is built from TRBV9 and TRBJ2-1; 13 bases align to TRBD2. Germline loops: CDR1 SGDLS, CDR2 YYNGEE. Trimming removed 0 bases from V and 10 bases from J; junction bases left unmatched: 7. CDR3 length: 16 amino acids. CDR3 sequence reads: CASSVEGLAGSWEQFF. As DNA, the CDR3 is TGTGCCAGCAGCGTAGAGGGACTAGCGGGATCGTGGGAGCAGTTCTTC.

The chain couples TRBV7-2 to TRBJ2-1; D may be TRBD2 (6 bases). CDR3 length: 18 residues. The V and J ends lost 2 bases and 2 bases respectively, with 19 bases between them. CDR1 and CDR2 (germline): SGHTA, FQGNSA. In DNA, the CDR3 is TGTGCCAGCAGCTTACGGGGGATACGGGAGACCACCTACAATGAGCAGTTCTTC. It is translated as CASSLRGIRETTYNEQFF. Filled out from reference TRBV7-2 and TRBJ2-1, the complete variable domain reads GAGVSQSPSNKVTEKGKDVELRCDPISGHTALYWYRQSLGQGLEFLIYFQGNSAPDKSGLPSDRFSAERTGGSVSTLTIQRTQQEDSAVYLCASSLRGIRETTYNEQFFGPGTRLTVL.

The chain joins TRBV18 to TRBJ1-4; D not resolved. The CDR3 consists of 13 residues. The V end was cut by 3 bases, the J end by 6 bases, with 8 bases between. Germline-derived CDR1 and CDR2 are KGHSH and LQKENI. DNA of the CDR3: TGTGCCAGCTCACCGGGTGAGGATGAAAAACTGTTTTTT. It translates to CASSPGEDEKLFF.

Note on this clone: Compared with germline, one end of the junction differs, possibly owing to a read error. The CDR3 DNA follows: TGTGCCAGTAGCTTTGAGGCAACTAATGAAAAACTGTTTTTT. Translating it yields CASSFEATNEKLFF. J is TRBJ1-4 and V is TRBV7-9; D remains ambiguous. The CDR3 loop spans 14 amino acids. Germline CDR1 is SEHNR and CDR2 is FQNEAQ (reference sequence). Combining the CDR3 with reference TRBV7-9 and TRBJ1-4 gives the whole variable domain DTGVSQNPRHKITKRGQNVTFRCDPISEHNRLYWYRQTLGQGPEFLTYFQNEAQLEKSRLLSDRFSAERPKGSFSTLEIQRTEQGDSAMYLCASSFEATNEKLFFGSGTQLSVL.

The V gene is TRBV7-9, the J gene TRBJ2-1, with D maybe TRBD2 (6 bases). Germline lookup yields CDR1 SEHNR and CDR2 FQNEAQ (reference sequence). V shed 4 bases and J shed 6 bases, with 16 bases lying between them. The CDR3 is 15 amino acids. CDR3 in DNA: TGTGCCAGCAGCTCGCTAGCGTTAAGACTCAATGAGCAGTTCTTC. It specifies CASSSLALRLNEQFF.

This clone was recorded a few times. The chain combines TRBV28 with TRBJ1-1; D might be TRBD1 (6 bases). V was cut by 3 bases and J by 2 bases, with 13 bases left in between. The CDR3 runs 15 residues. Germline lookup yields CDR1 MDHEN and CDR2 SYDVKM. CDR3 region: CASSFNRGYNTEAFF. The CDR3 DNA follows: TGTGCCAGCAGTTTTAATAGGGGGTACAACACTGAAGCTTTCTTT.

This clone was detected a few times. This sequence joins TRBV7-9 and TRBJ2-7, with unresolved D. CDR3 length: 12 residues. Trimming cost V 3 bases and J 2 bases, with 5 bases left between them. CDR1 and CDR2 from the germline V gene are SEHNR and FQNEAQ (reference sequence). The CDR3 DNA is TGTGCCAGCAGCTTTGCTACCTACGAGCAGTACTTC. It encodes CASSFATYEQYF. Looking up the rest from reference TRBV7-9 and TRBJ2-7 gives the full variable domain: DTGVSQNPRHKITKRGQNVTFRCDPISEHNRLYWYRQTLGQGPEFLTYFQNEAQLEKSRLLSDRFSAERPKGSFSTLEIQRTEQGDSAMYLCASSFATYEQYFGPGTRLTVT.

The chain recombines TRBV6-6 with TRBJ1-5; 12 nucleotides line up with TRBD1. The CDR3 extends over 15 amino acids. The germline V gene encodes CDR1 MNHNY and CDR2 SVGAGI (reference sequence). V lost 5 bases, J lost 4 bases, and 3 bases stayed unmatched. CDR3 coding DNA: TGTGCCAGCAGTCGGGACAGGGGGCCAAATCAGCCCCAGCATTTT. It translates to CASSRDRGPNQPQHF.

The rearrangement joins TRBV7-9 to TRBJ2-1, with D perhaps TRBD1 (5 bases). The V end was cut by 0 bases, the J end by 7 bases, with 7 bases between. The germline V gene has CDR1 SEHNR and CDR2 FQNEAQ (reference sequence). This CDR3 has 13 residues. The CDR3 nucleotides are TGTGCCAGCAGCTTAGCAGGGGCGAATGAGCAGTTCTTC. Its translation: CASSLAGANEQFF.

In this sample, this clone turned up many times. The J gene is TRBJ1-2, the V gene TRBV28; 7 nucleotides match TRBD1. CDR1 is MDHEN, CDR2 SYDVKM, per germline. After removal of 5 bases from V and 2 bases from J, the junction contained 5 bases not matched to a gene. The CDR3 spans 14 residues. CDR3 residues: CASSTPTGNYGYTF. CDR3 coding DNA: TGTGCCAGCAGTACCCCGACAGGGAACTATGGCTACACCTTC.

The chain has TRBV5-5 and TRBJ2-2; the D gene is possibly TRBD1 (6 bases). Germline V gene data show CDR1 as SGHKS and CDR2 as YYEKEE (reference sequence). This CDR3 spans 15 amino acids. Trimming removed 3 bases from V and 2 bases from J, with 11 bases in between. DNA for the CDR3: TGTGCCAGCAGCTCTGGACAGACCAACACCGGGGAGCTGTTTTTT. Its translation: CASSSGQTNTGELFF.

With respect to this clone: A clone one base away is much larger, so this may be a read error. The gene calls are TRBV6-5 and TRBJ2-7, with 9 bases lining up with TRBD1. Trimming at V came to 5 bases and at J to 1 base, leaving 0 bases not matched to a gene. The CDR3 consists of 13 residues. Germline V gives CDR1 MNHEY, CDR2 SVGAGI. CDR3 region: CASSGQGSYEQYF. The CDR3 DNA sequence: TGTGCCAGCAGTGGACAGGGGTCCTACGAGCAGTACTTC.

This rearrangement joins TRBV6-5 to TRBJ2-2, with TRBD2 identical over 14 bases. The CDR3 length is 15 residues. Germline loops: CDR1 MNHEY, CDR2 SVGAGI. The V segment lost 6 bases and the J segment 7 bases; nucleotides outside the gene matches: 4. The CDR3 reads CASSGLAGGLGELFF. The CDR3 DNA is TGTGCCAGCAGCGGACTAGCGGGAGGCCTCGGGGAGCTGTTTTTT.

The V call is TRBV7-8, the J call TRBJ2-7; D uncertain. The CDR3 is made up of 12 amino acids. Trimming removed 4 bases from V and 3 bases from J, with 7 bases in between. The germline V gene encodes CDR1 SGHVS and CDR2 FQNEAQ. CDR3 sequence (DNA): TGTGCCAGCAGCTCAGACAACTACGAGCAGTACTTC. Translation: CASSSDNYEQYF.

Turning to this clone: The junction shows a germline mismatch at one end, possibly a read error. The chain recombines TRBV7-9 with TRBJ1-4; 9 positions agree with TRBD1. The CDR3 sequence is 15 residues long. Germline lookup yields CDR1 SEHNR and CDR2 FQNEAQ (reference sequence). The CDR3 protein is CSSSPRQGGYEKLFF. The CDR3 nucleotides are TGTTCCAGCAGCCCGCGACAGGGGGGCTACGAAAAACTGTTTTTT.

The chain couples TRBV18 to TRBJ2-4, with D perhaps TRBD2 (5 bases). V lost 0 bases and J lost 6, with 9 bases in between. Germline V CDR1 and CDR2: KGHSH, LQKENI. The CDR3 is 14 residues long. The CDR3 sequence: CASSPPEVRNIQYF. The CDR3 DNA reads TGTGCCAGCTCACCACCGGAGGTTAGAAACATTCAGTACTTC.

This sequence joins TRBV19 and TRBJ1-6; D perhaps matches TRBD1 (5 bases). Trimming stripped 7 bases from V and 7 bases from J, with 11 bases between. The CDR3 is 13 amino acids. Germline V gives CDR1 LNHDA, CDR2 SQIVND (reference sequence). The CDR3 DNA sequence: TGTGCCAGTACCGACAGACTGAATTCACCCCTCCACTTT. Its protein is CASTDRLNSPLHF.

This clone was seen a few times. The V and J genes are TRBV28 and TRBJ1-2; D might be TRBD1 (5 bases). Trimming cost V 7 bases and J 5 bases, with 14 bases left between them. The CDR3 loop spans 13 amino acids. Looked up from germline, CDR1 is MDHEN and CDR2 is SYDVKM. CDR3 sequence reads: CASTTGGLYGYTF. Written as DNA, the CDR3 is TGTGCCAGCACCACCGGGGGACTTTATGGCTACACCTTC.

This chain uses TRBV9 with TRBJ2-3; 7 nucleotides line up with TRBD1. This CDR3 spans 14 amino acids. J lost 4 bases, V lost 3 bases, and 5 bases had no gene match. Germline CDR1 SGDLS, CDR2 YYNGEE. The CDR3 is CASSEQGRADTQYF. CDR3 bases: TGTGCCAGCAGCGAACAGGGGAGAGCAGATACGCAGTATTTT.

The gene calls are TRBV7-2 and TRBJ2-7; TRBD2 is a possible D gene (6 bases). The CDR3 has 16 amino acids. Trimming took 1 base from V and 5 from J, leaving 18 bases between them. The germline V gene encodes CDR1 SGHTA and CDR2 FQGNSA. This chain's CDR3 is CASSLEWTGRTNEQYF. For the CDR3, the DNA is TGTGCCAGCAGCTTAGAGTGGACGGGGAGGACCAACGAGCAGTACTTC. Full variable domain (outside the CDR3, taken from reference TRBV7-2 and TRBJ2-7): GAGVSQSPSNKVTEKGKDVELRCDPISGHTALYWYRQSLGQGLEFLIYFQGNSAPDKSGLPSDRFSAERTGGSVSTLTIQRTQQEDSAVYLCASSLEWTGRTNEQYFGPGTRLTVT.

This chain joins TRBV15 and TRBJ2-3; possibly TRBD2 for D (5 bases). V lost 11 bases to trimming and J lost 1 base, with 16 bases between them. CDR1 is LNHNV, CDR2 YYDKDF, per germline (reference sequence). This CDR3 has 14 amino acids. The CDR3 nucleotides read TGTGCCTCCCGTATGGGGAGCCGCACAGATACGCAGTATTTT. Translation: CASRMGSRTDTQYF.

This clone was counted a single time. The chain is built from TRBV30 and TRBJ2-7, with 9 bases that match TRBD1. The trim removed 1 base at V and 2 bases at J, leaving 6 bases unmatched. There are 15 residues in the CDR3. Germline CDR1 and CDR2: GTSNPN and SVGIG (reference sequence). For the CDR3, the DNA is TGTGCCTGGAGTGAGGGACAGGGCCTGGCCTACGAGCAGTACTTC. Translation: CAWSEGQGLAYEQYF. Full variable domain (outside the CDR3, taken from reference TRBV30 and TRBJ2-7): SQTIHQWPATLVQPVGSPLSLECTVEGTSNPNLYWYRQAAGRGLQLLFYSVGIGQISSEVPQNLSASRPQDRQFILSSKKLLLSDSGFYLCAWSEGQGLAYEQYFGPGTRLTVT.

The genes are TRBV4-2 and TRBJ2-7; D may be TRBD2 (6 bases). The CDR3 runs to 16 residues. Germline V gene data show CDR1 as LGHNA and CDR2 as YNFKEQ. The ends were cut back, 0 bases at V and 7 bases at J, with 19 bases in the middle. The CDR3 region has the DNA TGTGCCAGCAGCCAAGAAACGGCGGGATACGTCGGGGAGCAGTACTTC. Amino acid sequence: CASSQETAGYVGEQYF.

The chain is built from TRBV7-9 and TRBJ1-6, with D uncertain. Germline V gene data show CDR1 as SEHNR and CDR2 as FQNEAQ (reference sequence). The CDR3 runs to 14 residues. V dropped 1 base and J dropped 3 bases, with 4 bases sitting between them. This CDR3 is CASSLGHYNSPLHF. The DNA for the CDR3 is TGTGCCAGCAGCTTAGGGCACTATAATTCACCCCTCCACTTT.

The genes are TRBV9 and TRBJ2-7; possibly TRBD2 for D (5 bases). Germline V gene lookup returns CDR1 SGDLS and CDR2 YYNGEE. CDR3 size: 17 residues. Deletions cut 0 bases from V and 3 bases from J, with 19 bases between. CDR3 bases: TGTGCCAGCAGCGTAGCCTCCCCGGTAGACGGGGTCTACGAGCAGTACTTC. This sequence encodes CASSVASPVDGVYEQYF.

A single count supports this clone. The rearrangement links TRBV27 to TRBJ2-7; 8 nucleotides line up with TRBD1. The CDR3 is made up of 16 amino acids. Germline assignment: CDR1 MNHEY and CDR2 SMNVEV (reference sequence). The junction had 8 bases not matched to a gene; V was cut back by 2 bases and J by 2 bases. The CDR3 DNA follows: TGTGCCAGCAGTTTAAGGACAGGGAAAAGCCCCTACGAGCAGTACTTC. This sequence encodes CASSLRTGKSPYEQYF.

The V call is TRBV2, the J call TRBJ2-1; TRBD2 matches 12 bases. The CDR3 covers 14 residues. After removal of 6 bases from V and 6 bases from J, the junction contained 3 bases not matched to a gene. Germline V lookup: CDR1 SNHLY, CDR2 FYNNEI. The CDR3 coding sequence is TGTGCCAGCAGGGAGGGACTAGCGGGCAATGAGCAGTTCTTC. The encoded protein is CASREGLAGNEQFF.

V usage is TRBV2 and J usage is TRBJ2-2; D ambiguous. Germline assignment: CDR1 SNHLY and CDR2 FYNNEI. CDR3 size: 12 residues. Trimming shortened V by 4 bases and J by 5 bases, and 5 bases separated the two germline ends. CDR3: CASSVLTGELFF. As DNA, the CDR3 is TGTGCCAGCAGTGTTTTAACCGGGGAGCTGTTTTTT. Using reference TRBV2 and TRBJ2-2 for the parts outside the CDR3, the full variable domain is EPEVTQTPSHQVTQMGQEVILRCVPISNHLYFYWYRQILGQKVEFLVSFYNNEISEKSEIFDDQFSVERPDGSNFTLKIRSTKLEDSAMYFCASSVLTGELFFGEGSRLTVL.